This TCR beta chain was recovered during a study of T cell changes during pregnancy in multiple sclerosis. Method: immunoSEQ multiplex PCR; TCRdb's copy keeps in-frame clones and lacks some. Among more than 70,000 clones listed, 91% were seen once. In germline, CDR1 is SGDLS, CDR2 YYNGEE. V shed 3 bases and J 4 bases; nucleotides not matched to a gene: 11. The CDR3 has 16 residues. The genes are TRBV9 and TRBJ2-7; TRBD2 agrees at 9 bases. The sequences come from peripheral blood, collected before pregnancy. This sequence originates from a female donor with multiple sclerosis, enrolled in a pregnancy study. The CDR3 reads CASSAAPGLAGYEQYF. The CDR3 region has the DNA TGTGCCAGCAGCGCCGCTCCGGGCCTAGCGGGATACGAGCAGTACTTC. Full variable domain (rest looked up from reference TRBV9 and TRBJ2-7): DSGVTQTPKHLITATGQRVTLRCSPRSGDLSVYWYQQSLDQGLQFLIQYYNGEERAKGNILERFSAQQFPDLHSELNLSSLELGDSALYFCASSAAPGLAGYEQYFGPGTRLTVT.